This TCR beta chain was sequenced during a study of T cells in localized non-small cell lung cancer. Study observations and caveats: Turning up in adjacent lung were a median 57 of the top 100 tumor clones. Sequencing covered just one tumor region, so heterogeneity cannot be ruled out.

The ends lost 1 base at V and 2 bases at J; junction bases unmatched: 2. Germline assignment: CDR1 LGHNA and CDR2 YNFKEQ. The CDR3 is 15 amino acids. The assay was immunoSEQ multiplex PCR, and TCRdb's table has in-frame clones only and misses some. The table lists 65,000 to 90,000 clones, around 80% of them singletons. Concerning this clone itself: Its antigen is as yet unknown.

The sample here was PBMCs, taken before any cancer treatment. This TCR derives from a man between 40 and 70 years old with stage II squamous cell lung carcinoma. The V gene is TRBV4-2, the J gene TRBJ1-5; TRBD1 matches 7 bases. The CDR3 loop is CASSQATGGNQPQHF. CDR3 coding DNA: TGTGCCAGCAGCCAAGCTACAGGGGGCAATCAGCCCCAGCATTTT.